This T cell receptor beta chain was observed in a study of blood T cell repertoires in COVID-19. Study summary: Samples of COVID-19 (acute and convalescent) were obtained from the United States, Italy and Spain. In each case, the material was cDNA or gDNA derived from T cells, B-cell-depleted T cells, or PBMCs.

Study processing details: Scientists estimated how many nucleated cells there were by amplifying reference gene primers. Repertoires were generated with immunoSEQ multiplex PCR, while TCRdb's copy carries only in-frame clones and drops some. That table supplies the V and J calls and clone size; D and trimming were determined from the DNA. The data hold about 35,000 clones, with about nine tenths observed a single time. V dropped 2 bases and J dropped 3 bases, with 14 bases sitting between them. CDR3 length: 16 residues. CDR1 is MDHEN and CDR2 is SYDVKM in the germline V gene. This chain joins TRBV28 and TRBJ1-3, with a weak D call TRBD1 (6 bases). Material: peripheral blood. The sequence came from a man aged 80 or over with active COVID-19. Here the CDR3 DNA reads TGTGCCAGCAGTTTACCAGGGGAAGCCAGTGGAAACACCATATATTTT. As protein: CASSLPGEASGNTIYF.